This TCR beta chain is drawn from a study of T cell responses to AZD1222 COVID-19 vaccine. This table comes from immunoSEQ multiplex PCR, and its TCRdb copy is limited to in-frame clones, with some not included. The sample includes tens of thousands of clones, about 89% of them seen just once. As for this clone: Its antigen is currently unknown.

Deletions cut 1 base from V and 4 bases from J, with 7 bases between. The CDR3 covers 13 residues. CDR1 MNHNS and CDR2 SASEGT come from the germline V gene. General observations from the study: Donors were chiefly white British, with a greater number of females, and clonal diversity was perhaps underestimated. Just six or seven AZD1222 recipients tested seropositive at baseline.

The sequenced sample was peripheral blood, obtained 28 days after the second AZD1222 dose. The receptor comes from an adult who received the AZD1222 COVID-19 vaccine. The gene calls are TRBV6-1 and TRBJ1-2; no clear D. The CDR3 sequence is CASSEGLSYGYTF. The DNA of the CDR3 is TGTGCCAGCAGTGAAGGTCTGAGCTATGGCTACACCTTC.